This entry lists 27 T cell receptor beta chains sequenced from one sample in a study of shared clonotypes between healthy human individuals. Only in-frame clones appear in the TCRdb table, and some are missing; sequencing was by immunoSEQ multiplex PCR. There are approximately 2,000,000 clones in the sample; around 90% occur only once, and more than 0.35% lies in the top ten. Sample: naive CD4+ T cells from PBMCs. Sample subset: CD45RA+ positively selected. Every receptor here comes from a man younger than 35 in good health. Some clones in this sample may be carry-over from other donors' samples.

This clone has just one count. Other DNA sequences in this specimen translate into the identical CDR3. The chain links TRBV6-6 to TRBJ1-2, with D hard to call. This CDR3 has 12 amino acids. V was clipped by 0 bases and J by 8 bases, with 7 bases between them. The germline V gene has CDR1 MNHNY and CDR2 SVGAGI (reference sequence). The CDR3 loop is CASSYSTEGYTF. The CDR3 DNA sequence: TGTGCCAGCAGTTACTCTACTGAGGGCTACACCTTC.

The V call is TRBV28, the J call TRBJ2-5; TRBD1 or TRBD2 may be the D gene (5 bases each). Trimming removed 7 bases from V and 4 bases from J, with 16 bases in between. The CDR3 totals 14 residues. Germline V gene data show CDR1 as MDHEN and CDR2 as SYDVKM. The CDR3 bases are TGTGCCAGCATCCCCCAGGGTGGGGGAGAGACCCAGTACTTC. It is translated as CASIPQGGGETQYF. Complete variable domain (other parts from reference TRBV28 and TRBJ2-5): DVKVTQSSRYLVKRTGEKVFLECVQDMDHENMFWYRQDPGLGLRLIYFSYDVKMKEKGDIPEGYSVSREKKERFSLILESASTNQTSMYLCASIPQGGGETQYFGPGTRLLVL.

This chain joins TRBV5-1 and TRBJ2-2; 10 bases fit TRBD1. Trimming at V came to 5 bases and at J to 3 bases, leaving 7 bases not matched to a gene. This CDR3 region has 16 residues. From germline, CDR1 is SGHRS and CDR2 YFSETQ. CDR3 DNA sequence: TGCGCCAGCAGGCCCCCCGGGACAGGGGACACCGGGGAGCTGTTTTTT. Its translation is CASRPPGTGDTGELFF.

The chain links TRBV4-1 to TRBJ1-3, with D possibly being TRBD1 (5 bases). This CDR3 contains 18 residues. CDR1 and CDR2 (germline): MGHRA, YSYEKL. V lost 0 bases to trimming and J lost 6 bases, with 21 bases between them. The CDR3 nucleotides are TGCGCCAGCAGCCAAGATGGCGCGGGGCGGCTCCCGTCAAACACCATATATTTT. This gives the protein CASSQDGAGRLPSNTIYF.

The chain is built from TRBV7-2 and TRBJ2-1; D unclear. This CDR3 is built from 13 residues. V was trimmed by 7 bases and J by 7 bases, leaving 14 bases between them. The germline V gene encodes CDR1 SGHTA and CDR2 FQGNSA. This chain's CDR3 is CASNAPPGNEQFF. CDR3 coding DNA: TGTGCCAGCAACGCCCCGCCCGGGAATGAGCAGTTCTTC.

As to this clone: The identical CDR3 is also encoded by other nucleotide sequences in the sample. V usage is TRBV5-1 and J usage is TRBJ1-5; TRBD1 matches at 11 bases. Germline CDR1 and CDR2: SGHRS and YFSETQ. This CDR3 region has 14 residues. Losses at the gene ends were 4 bases for V and 5 bases for J; bases not matched to a gene: 2. The CDR3 nucleotides read TGCGCCAGCAGCCCGGGACAGGGGGATCAGCCCCAGCATTTT. Protein sequence: CASSPGQGDQPQHF.

The V and J genes are TRBV18 and TRBJ2-1; 11 positions match TRBD1. V gave up 1 base and J gave up 6 bases; unmatched junction bases: 2. Germline V gives CDR1 KGHSH, CDR2 LQKENI. This CDR3 has 15 amino acids. The CDR3 here is CASSPRTGGFNEQFF. The CDR3 DNA is TGTGCCAGCTCACCACGGACAGGGGGCTTCAATGAGCAGTTCTTC.

V gene TRBV7-9 combines with J gene TRBJ2-5, with D perhaps TRBD1 (6 bases). In germline, CDR1 is SEHNR, CDR2 FQNEAQ (reference sequence). V lost 1 base to trimming and J lost 1 base, with 10 bases between them. The CDR3 is 15 amino acids. The CDR3 nucleotides are TGTGCCAGCAGCTTAGGCTTAGGGGGCCAAGAGACCCAGTACTTC. Residues: CASSLGLGGQETQYF.

The chain is built from TRBV21-1 and TRBJ2-2; the D call TRBD1 from the table was never checked on the DNA. TRBV21-1 counts as a pseudogene. There are 18 residues in the CDR3. In DNA form, the CDR3 reads TGTGCCAGCAGCAAAGGCGAACAGGGTAGTAGGAACACCGGGGAGCTGTTTTTT. Translated: CASSKGEQGSRNTGELFF.

The chain couples TRBV6-6 to TRBJ2-1, with TRBD2 matching over 14 bases. The ends lost 6 bases at V and 6 bases at J; junction bases unmatched: 4. The CDR3 contains 15 residues. In germline, CDR1 is MNHNY, CDR2 SVGAGI (reference sequence). The chain's CDR3 is CASRPGLAGVNEQFF. In DNA form, the CDR3 reads TGTGCCAGCAGGCCGGGACTAGCGGGAGTCAATGAGCAGTTCTTC.

The rearrangement joins TRBV6-6 to TRBJ1-3; D gene unclear. This CDR3 has 11 amino acids. With 8 bases removed from V and 4 bases from J, the gap between germline ends came to 6 bases. Germline assignment: CDR1 MNHNY and CDR2 SVGAGI (reference sequence). The CDR3 is CASLGGNTIYF. The DNA of the CDR3 is TGTGCCAGCCTTGGCGGAAACACCATATATTTT.

To note about this clone: Other DNA variants within this sample encode the same CDR3. The chain employs TRBV30 and TRBJ1-1; D is unclear. Germline CDR1 reads GTSNPN; CDR2 reads SVGIG (reference sequence). The CDR3 has 12 residues. Trimming shortened V by 1 base and J by 4 bases, and 7 bases separated the two germline ends. The CDR3 sequence: CAWSGGSTEAFF. The CDR3 DNA follows: TGTGCCTGGAGTGGAGGGTCCACTGAAGCTTTCTTT.

The CDR3 sequence is CASSRRLVPGGELFF. CDR3 coding DNA: TGCGCCAGCAGCAGGAGACTAGTGCCTGGAGGGGAGCTGTTTTTT. V gene TRBV5-1 combines with J gene TRBJ2-2, with D perhaps TRBD2 (6 bases). Between the trimmed V and J ends, which lost 4 bases and 8 bases, there was a span of 18 bases. The germline V gene has CDR1 SGHRS and CDR2 YFSETQ. This CDR3 has 15 residues.

The chain links TRBV30 to TRBJ1-5, with D possibly TRBD1 on 6 matching bases. The CDR3 consists of 13 residues. The germline V gene encodes CDR1 GTSNPN and CDR2 SVGIG (reference sequence). V was shortened by 2 bases and J by 7 bases, with 12 bases between the two germline ends. The CDR3 DNA sequence: TGTGCCTGGAGTTGGGGGCTGTGGCAGCCCCAGCATTTT. Its protein product is CAWSWGLWQPQHF.

The V gene is TRBV4-2, the J gene TRBJ1-1; D is undetermined. CDR3 length equals 14 residues. V was trimmed by 2 bases and J by 1 base, leaving 8 bases between them. Per germline, CDR1 LGHNA and CDR2 YNFKEQ. CDR3: CASSQRTGNTEAFF. CDR3 nucleotides: TGTGCCAGCAGCCAAAGGACGGGGAACACTGAAGCTTTCTTT.

This rearrangement joins TRBV5-1 to TRBJ2-5, with D perhaps matching TRBD1 (6 bases). The V and J ends lost 4 bases and 1 base respectively, with 17 bases between them. Germline V gene sequence: CDR1 SGHRS, CDR2 YFSETQ. CDR3 size: 16 residues. CDR3 nucleotide sequence: TGCGCCAGCAGCAGCTCAGGGGACCGACTCCAAGAGACCCAGTACTTC. Encoded protein: CASSSSGDRLQETQYF.

The chain combines TRBV21-1 with TRBJ2-5; the table names TRBD2, a call not compared with the DNA. TRBV21-1 is a pseudogene. This CDR3 comprises 15 residues. CDR3 region: CAIKKNGTSRETQYF. The CDR3 DNA reads as TGTGCCATCAAAAAAAACGGGACTAGTCGGGAGACCCAGTACTTC.

The chain links TRBV9 to TRBJ2-2; D is possibly TRBD1 (6 bases). This CDR3 has 16 amino acids. V lost 4 bases to trimming and J lost 4 bases, with 17 bases between them. Germline lookup yields CDR1 SGDLS and CDR2 YYNGEE. CDR3: CASSPTNRALTGELFF. The DNA of the CDR3 is TGTGCCAGCAGCCCGACGAACAGGGCCCTCACCGGGGAGCTGTTTTTT.

To note about this clone: Given a much more abundant clone one base away, this may be a read error. Other nucleotide sequences from this sample produce the same CDR3. V and J are TRBV18 and TRBJ1-1, with a tentative D call TRBD1 (5 bases). V was shortened by 2 bases and J by 2 bases, with 6 bases between the two germline ends. Germline V gene sequence: CDR1 KGHSH, CDR2 LQKENI. This CDR3 is built from 13 residues. CDR3 sequence: CASSPDSNTEAFF. CDR3 bases: TGTGCCAGCTCACCAGACAGTAACACTGAAGCTTTCTTT.

This clone was observed a handful of times. V and J are TRBV9 and TRBJ1-4; 8 bases are shared with TRBD1. Germline-derived CDR1 and CDR2 are SGDLS and YYNGEE. Losses at the gene ends were 0 bases for V and 5 bases for J; bases not matched to a gene: 0. The CDR3 spans 14 residues. CDR3 loop: CASSVAGGNEKLFF. CDR3 coding DNA: TGTGCCAGCAGCGTAGCAGGGGGCAATGAAAAACTGTTTTTT.

J is TRBJ2-7 and V is TRBV6-1; 8 bases line up with TRBD2. This CDR3 spans 14 amino acids. After removal of 3 bases from V and 4 bases from J, the junction contained 5 bases not matched to a gene. From germline, CDR1 is MNHNS and CDR2 SASEGT. The CDR3 bases are TGTGCCAGCAGTGAGAGCGGGAGAGAGTACGAGCAGTACTTC. Translated: CASSESGREYEQYF.

The chain uses TRBV14 and TRBJ2-3; TRBD2 matches 10 bases. The CDR3 length is 17 residues. Trimming removed 1 base from V and 3 bases from J; junction bases left unmatched: 7. The germline CDR1 and CDR2 sequences are SGHDN and FVKESK. CDR3 amino acids: CASSQVPGLARTDTQYF. CDR3 coding DNA: TGTGCCAGCAGCCAAGTCCCGGGACTAGCGAGAACAGATACGCAGTATTTT.

V and J are TRBV19 and TRBJ2-5; TRBD2 matches 12 bases. Trimming took 5 bases from V and 5 from J; bases not matched to a gene: 12. CDR3 length equals 17 residues. CDR1 is LNHDA and CDR2 is SQIVND in the germline V gene (reference sequence). The CDR3 reads CASSPSLGLAGKETQYF. CDR3 nucleotide sequence: TGTGCCAGTAGTCCCAGCCTAGGACTAGCGGGAAAGGAGACCCAGTACTTC.

As to this clone: Other nucleotide sequences in the sample specify the same CDR3. The genes are TRBV5-1 and TRBJ2-1; D is undetermined. Germline V gene lookup returns CDR1 SGHRS and CDR2 YFSETQ. The length of the CDR3 is 11 residues. The V end lost 3 bases, the J end lost 5 bases, and 3 bases lay between the germline ends. The CDR3 reads CASSSNNEQFF. The CDR3 region has the DNA TGCGCCAGCAGCTCTAACAATGAGCAGTTCTTC.

CDR3 DNA: TGTGCCAGCAGCGCCCGGGACAGAGGCTACGAGCAGTACTTC. Protein: CASSARDRGYEQYF. V and J are TRBV5-5 and TRBJ2-7; 7 bases map to TRBD1. Germline-derived CDR1 and CDR2 are SGHKS and YYEKEE (reference sequence). Losses at the gene ends were 4 bases for V and 3 bases for J; bases not matched to a gene: 7. The CDR3 length is 14 residues.

V is TRBV9 and J is TRBJ1-3; TRBD1 matches 8 bases. V was pared by 0 bases and J by 1 base, with 3 bases of the junction left unmatched. Germline CDR1 is SGDLS and CDR2 is YYNGEE. The CDR3 is made up of 16 amino acids. The CDR3 DNA sequence: TGTGCCAGCAGCGTAGGGGACAGGATGTCTGGAAACACCATATATTTT. This encodes CASSVGDRMSGNTIYF. Full variable domain (missing parts from reference TRBV9 and TRBJ1-3): DSGVTQTPKHLITATGQRVTLRCSPRSGDLSVYWYQQSLDQGLQFLIQYYNGEERAKGNILERFSAQQFPDLHSELNLSSLELGDSALYFCASSVGDRMSGNTIYFGEGSWLTVV.

This clone was detected a few times. In the same sample, other DNA sequences code for this CDR3. CDR3 nucleotide sequence: TGCAGCGTCGTCAACACTGAAGCTTTCTTT. This sequence encodes CSVVNTEAFF. The chain employs TRBV29-1 and TRBJ1-1; D gene ambiguous. Germline V gene data show CDR1 as SQVTM and CDR2 as ANQGSEA. The CDR3 contains 10 residues. V lost 6 bases to trimming and J lost 2 bases, with 4 bases between them.